The 24 T cell receptor beta chains below all came from one sample that was sequenced in a study of breast tumors, draining lymph nodes, adjacent tissues (dated by TCRdb to the mid-2010s). Library creation used multiplex PCR. Sequencing instrument: Illumina HiSeq 2000. The public reads were reanalyzed by TCRdb: fastp trimming at Q25, MiXCR alignment, in-frame beta chains only. Merged by CDR3 protein, the rows form single entries marked with the most common genes and DNA. This sample is represented by approximately 130,000 distinct CDR3 sequences; about a fifth of them were singletons. Under 3% of the sample is taken by the ten largest. Lymph node samples were obtained from the axillary draining lymph nodes of breast cancer patients. Sequencing used axillary lymph node tissue. These receptors were obtained from a female donor with breast cancer. Some clones in this sample may be carry-over from other donors' samples.

The sample holds many counts of this clonotype. The rearrangement uses TRBV12-5 and TRBJ2-2, with 7 nucleotides matching TRBD1. Germline-derived CDR1 and CDR2 are LGHNT and FRNRAP. The CDR3 runs to 17 residues. The V and J ends lost 0 bases and 4 bases, in that order; junction bases with no gene match: 8. The CDR3 protein is CASGLVRSTGSTGELFF. In DNA, the CDR3 is TGTGCTAGTGGTTTGGTACGTTCGACAGGGAGCACCGGGGAGCTGTTTTTT.

This clonotype has a count of ten or more. The V and J genes are TRBV5-1 and TRBJ2-7; 14 positions match TRBD2. The J segment lost 4 bases and the V segment lost 3 bases, leaving 3 bases of the junction unmatched. The CDR3 runs 15 residues. The V gene's germline CDR1 is SGHRS and CDR2 YFSETQ. The CDR3 sequence: CASSYGTSGSYEQYF. CDR3 nucleotide sequence: TGCGCCAGCAGCTATGGGACTAGCGGGAGTTACGAGCAGTACTTC.

This clonotype occurred many times. This sequence joins TRBV19 and TRBJ1-3; 8 bases match TRBD1. The CDR3 runs to 16 residues. Germline-derived CDR1 and CDR2 are LNHDA and SQIVND (reference sequence). The V segment lost 6 bases and the J segment 0 bases; nucleotides outside the gene matches: 7. In DNA, the CDR3 is TGTGCCAGTAGGAGTCCGGGACAGGCCTCTGGAAACACCATATATTTT. Protein: CASRSPGQASGNTIYF.

Details on this clonotype: The junction shows a germline mismatch at one end, possibly a read error. The V call is TRBV11-3, the J call TRBJ2-1, with TRBD2 identical over 11 bases. This CDR3 has 14 residues. Germline V gene sequence: CDR1 SGHNT, CDR2 YENEEA. The CDR3 DNA follows: TGTGCCAGCAGTAGCGGGAGGGCCGGAGTTGAGCGGTTCTTC. Amino acids: CASSSGRAGVERFF.

This chain uses TRBV5-1 with TRBJ2-3, with 10 bases that match TRBD2. Germline values: CDR1 SGHRS, CDR2 YFSETQ. The CDR3 has 15 residues. V was clipped by 5 bases and J by 2 bases; unmatched bases: 5. As DNA, the CDR3 is TGCGCCAGCAGGGGTGGACTAGCGGTCACAGATACGCAGTATTTT. Translated, it gives CASRGGLAVTDTQYF. Supplemented by reference TRBV5-1 and TRBJ2-3, the full variable domain reads KAGVTQTPRYLIKTRGQQVTLSCSPISGHRSVSWYQQTPGQGLQFLFEYFSETQRNKGNFPGRFSGRQFSNSRSEMNVSTLELGDSALYLCASRGGLAVTDTQYFGPGTRLTVL.

This clonotype was picked up many times. V usage is TRBV6-2 or TRBV6-3 and J usage is TRBJ2-7; no clear D gene. The length of the CDR3 is 14 residues. V lost 0 bases, J lost 2 bases, and 8 bases lay in between. Germline CDR1 is MNHEY and CDR2 is SVGEGT. CDR3 protein: CASSYSMGTYEQYF. CDR3 sequence (DNA): TGTGCCAGCAGTTACTCGATGGGAACCTACGAGCAGTACTTC.

This clonotype was counted only a few times. This chain joins TRBV2 and TRBJ2-3; D may be TRBD1 (6 bases). This CDR3 is built from 15 residues. CDR1 and CDR2 from the germline V gene are SNHLY and FYNNEI. V lost 11 bases and J 0 bases, leaving 18 bases between the germline ends. The CDR3 here is CAGSPNGQSTDTQYF. The CDR3 DNA is TGTGCCGGCTCACCCAACGGACAGAGCACAGATACGCAGTATTTT. The variable domain in full, completed from reference TRBV2 and TRBJ2-3, reads EPEVTQTPSHQVTQMGQEVILRCVPISNHLYFYWYRQILGQKVEFLVSFYNNEISEKSEIFDDQFSVERPDGSNFTLKIRSTKLEDSAMYFCAGSPNGQSTDTQYFGPGTRLTVL.

This clonotype was observed at least ten times. V usage is TRBV5-1 and J usage is TRBJ2-5; D is perhaps TRBD1 or TRBD2 (5 bases each). V lost 2 bases and J 4 bases, leaving 12 bases between the germline ends. The germline V gene encodes CDR1 SGHRS and CDR2 YFSETQ. The CDR3 consists of 14 residues. The CDR3 loop is CASSFGGVGETQYF. The CDR3 bases are TGCGCCAGCAGCTTTGGGGGAGTAGGAGAGACCCAGTACTTC.

The V and J genes are TRBV11-3 and TRBJ2-3; TRBD2 aligns across 11 bases. The ends lost 3 bases at V and 6 bases at J; junction bases unmatched: 11. Germline CDR1 reads SGHNT; CDR2 reads YENEEA. There are 17 residues in the CDR3. The CDR3 DNA reads as TGTGCCAGCAGCTTCGAAAAAACTAGCGGGAGCAGGGATACGCAGTATTTT. Its translation: CASSFEKTSGSRDTQYF.

This clonotype was detected many times. J is TRBJ2-7 and V is TRBV5-1; D is uncertain. The CDR3 consists of 13 residues. Germline CDR1 reads SGHRS; CDR2 reads YFSETQ. V lost 2 bases, J lost 2 bases, and 8 bases lay in between. In DNA, the CDR3 is TGCGCCAGCAGCTTCGGAAGAACCTACGAGCAGTACTTC. As protein: CASSFGRTYEQYF.

Regarding this clonotype: A much larger clone lies a single base off, so this may be a read error. The chain has TRBV6-1 and TRBJ2-7; D gene uncertain. This CDR3 contains 12 residues. CDR1 is MNHNS, CDR2 SASEGT, per germline. CDR3 amino acids: CASGEGFYEQYF. CDR3 nucleotides: TGTGCCAGCGGTGAAGGGTTCTACGAGCAGTACTTC.

This clonotype was recorded at least ten times. The genes are TRBV7-2 and TRBJ1-5; tentative D call: TRBD1 (6 bases). The CDR3 extends over 13 amino acids. Trimming cost V 7 bases and J 3 bases, with 10 bases left between them. Germline V gene sequence: CDR1 SGHTA, CDR2 FQGNSA. CDR3: CASTRDINQPQHF. The CDR3 DNA reads TGTGCCAGCACCCGGGACATCAATCAGCCCCAGCATTTT.

Worth noting for this clonotype: A single base separates this from a much larger clone, so it may be a read error. This sequence joins TRBV6-1 and TRBJ2-2; tentatively, D is TRBD1 or TRBD2 (5 bases each). CDR1 MNHNS and CDR2 SASEGT come from the germline V gene. This CDR3 contains 15 residues. The CDR3 protein is CASSEAPRVSGELLF. As DNA, the CDR3 is TGTGCCAGCAGTGAAGCGCCCAGGGTTTCCGGGGAGCTGCTTTTT.

This clonotype appeared many times. The V gene is TRBV12-3 or TRBV12-4, the J gene TRBJ2-7, with D uncertain. The CDR3 is made up of 13 amino acids. Trimming removed 2 bases from V and 4 bases from J, with 9 bases in between. CDR3: CASSLRLEYEQYF. The CDR3 DNA follows: TGTGCCAGCAGTTTAAGGCTAGAGTACGAGCAGTACTTC.

Many counts were recorded for this clonotype. As DNA, the CDR3 is TGTGCCAGCAGCTTAGGCCTGGGGGGGGGACTAGGGGACAATGAGCAGTTCTTC. Its protein is CASSLGLGGGLGDNEQFF. The chain employs TRBV7-6 and TRBJ2-1; 8 positions agree with TRBD2. CDR3 length: 18 residues. Germline CDR1 reads SGHVS; CDR2 reads FNYEAQ. The ends lost 1 base at V and 5 bases at J; junction bases unmatched: 13.

This clonotype has ten or more counts. J is TRBJ2-3 and V is TRBV15, with D unclear. V was pared by 0 bases and J by 4 bases, with 5 bases between. This CDR3 is built from 13 residues. Germline V lookup: CDR1 LNHNV, CDR2 YYDKDF (reference sequence). The CDR3 sequence is CATSRDFADTQYF. The CDR3 DNA reads TGTGCCACCAGCAGAGATTTCGCAGATACGCAGTATTTT.

In this sample, this clonotype turned up many times. The V and J genes are TRBV7-2 and TRBJ2-2; the D is unclear. Trimming took 1 base from V and 8 from J, leaving 14 bases between them. The CDR3 length is 15 residues. The germline CDR1 and CDR2 sequences are SGHTA and FQGNSA. The CDR3 reads CASSLGVWGSGELFF. CDR3 nucleotides: TGTGCCAGCAGCTTAGGTGTATGGGGTTCGGGGGAGCTGTTTTTT. The variable domain in full, with the rest retrieved from reference TRBV7-2 and TRBJ2-2, is GAGVSQSPSNKVTEKGKDVELRCDPISGHTALYWYRQSLGQGLEFLIYFQGNSAPDKSGLPSDRFSAERTGGSVSTLTIQRTQQEDSAVYLCASSLGVWGSGELFFGEGSRLTVL.

In its sample, this clonotype was seen many times. The chain links TRBV15 to TRBJ1-5; D possibly corresponds to TRBD1 (6 bases). CDR1 is LNHNV and CDR2 is YYDKDF in the germline V gene (reference sequence). Trimming took 0 bases from V and 6 from J, leaving 12 bases between them. The CDR3 length is 15 residues. CDR3 DNA: TGTGCCACCAGCAGAGATAAAGGGGGGGGTCAGCCCCAGCATTTT. This codes for CATSRDKGGGQPQHF. The whole variable domain, filled in from reference TRBV15 and TRBJ1-5, reads DAMVIQNPRYQVTQFGKPVTLSCSQTLNHNVMYWYQQKSSQAPKLLFHYYDKDFNNEADTPDNFQSRRPNTSFCFLDIRSPGLGDTAMYLCATSRDKGGGQPQHFGDGTRLSIL.

This clonotype was recorded at least ten times. V is TRBV30 and J is TRBJ2-7, with no clear D. V lost 3 bases, J lost 7 bases, and 10 bases lay in between. The germline CDR1 and CDR2 sequences are GTSNPN and SVGIG (reference sequence). This CDR3 contains 11 residues. Here the CDR3 reads CAWRGSGEQYF. The CDR3 bases are TGTGCCTGGAGGGGCTCGGGTGAGCAGTACTTC.

This clonotype was counted between two and nine times. This chain joins TRBV6-2 or TRBV6-3 and TRBJ2-3; D is perhaps TRBD1 (7 bases). Trimming removed 0 bases at V and 5 bases at J, with 12 bases between. CDR3 length: 15 residues. Germline V gene data show CDR1 as MNHEY and CDR2 as SVGEGT. The CDR3 spells CASSYSTQGGDTQYF. In DNA, the CDR3 is TGTGCCAGCAGTTACTCGACCCAGGGGGGAGATACGCAGTATTTT.

This clonotype has ten or more counts. The chain uses TRBV20-1 and TRBJ1-6; 9 bases line up with TRBD1. Trimming at V came to 0 bases and at J to 7 bases, leaving 4 bases not matched to a gene. The CDR3 length is 15 residues. Looked up from germline, CDR1 is DFQATT and CDR2 is SNEGSKA (reference sequence). In nucleotides, the CDR3 is TGCAGTGCTAGAGATTCGGACAGGGGAAATTCACCCCTCCACTTT. This sequence encodes CSARDSDRGNSPLHF.

This clonotype was seen repeatedly, ten times or more. This rearrangement joins TRBV5-6 to TRBJ2-7, with D possibly matching TRBD1 (6 bases). There are 14 residues in the CDR3. CDR1 SGHDT and CDR2 YYEEEE come from the germline V gene. V lost 4 bases and J lost 1, with 12 bases in between. Written as DNA, the CDR3 is TGTGCCAGCAGCCCCTATCAGGGGTCCTACGAGCAGTACTTC. This sequence encodes CASSPYQGSYEQYF.

This clonotype was counted at least ten times. CDR3 loop: CASSTGKGGYTF. CDR3 nucleotides: TGTGCCAGTAGTACAGGGAAGGGTGGCTACACCTTC. The chain employs TRBV19 and TRBJ1-2, with D perhaps TRBD1 (5 bases). The germline V and J ends were trimmed by 4 bases and 7 bases, with 10 bases remaining between them. The CDR3 length is 12 residues. CDR1 is LNHDA and CDR2 is SQIVND in the germline V gene (reference sequence).

This clonotype occurred many times. The genes are TRBV20-1 and TRBJ1-4; tentatively, D is TRBD1 (6 bases). The CDR3 totals 14 residues. The germline V gene has CDR1 DFQATT and CDR2 SNEGSKA (reference sequence). Trimming cost V 6 bases and J 3 bases, with 14 bases left between them. The CDR3 coding sequence is TGCAGTGCGAGTAGACAGGATGCTAATGAAAAACTGTTTTTT. Residues: CSASRQDANEKLFF.